This TCR beta chain was captured in a study of blood T cell repertoires in COVID-19. Across the whole study: For recovered donors of Cohort 3, there were two negative PCRs, clearance, or symptom resolution.

Recruitment covered about 26 US areas and drew participants whose ages spanned roughly 18 to 90 years. Original methodology: Amplification of reference gene primers was used by the study to estimate nucleated cell counts. Sequenced by immunoSEQ multiplex PCR; TCRdb stores in-frame clones only, minus some. The V and J calls and clone size come from that table; D and trimming were worked out from the DNA. The table records about 270,000 clones, approximately 90% of them present only once. V was clipped by 1 base and J by 8 bases, with 14 bases between them. The CDR3 is made up of 13 amino acids. The germline V gene has CDR1 GTSNPN and CDR2 SVGIG (reference sequence).

V is TRBV30 and J is TRBJ1-2; TRBD1 might be the D (6 bases). Specimen: PBMCs or T cells enriched from blood (not recorded which). The source of this sequence is an older woman in a cohort exposed to, infected with or recovered from COVID-19 (not recorded which). CDR3 sequence: CAWSAVTGLGYTF. CDR3 bases: TGTGCCTGGAGTGCCGTAACAGGGCTGGGCTACACCTTC.